This T cell receptor beta chain emerged from a study of blood T cells in healthy people across ages. The study's findings and limits: Donors of long life had a larger count of naive CD4+ cells and greater diversity than aged donors. When one million T cells were used, diversity estimates were thought to be underestimates.

Per sample, no less than 6 micrograms of total RNA were extracted. Through a sample-barcoded 5' primer and a J-beta primer mix, a second PCR was run for roughly 7 to 11 cycles. TCRdb processed the 5' RACE reads anew with MiXCR; each CDR3 protein has one entry. This table has 1.5 million to 2 million distinct CDR3 sequences, roughly 27% appearing once. There are 15 residues in the CDR3. V shed 6 bases and J shed 4 bases, with 16 bases lying between them. A note on this clonotype: The antigen remains unidentified.

The rearrangement joins TRBV12-3 or TRBV12-4 to TRBJ1-5, with D perhaps matching TRBD1 (5 bases). This TCR came from a woman in her 30s in good health. Material: blood. The chain's CDR3 is CASRASGIENQPQHF. The CDR3 DNA follows: TGTGCCAGCAGGGCTTCAGGGATTGAAAATCAGCCCCAGCATTTT.